This paragraph reports one T cell receptor (beta chain). Other DNA sequences in the sample encode the same CDR3. The V end was cut by 5 bases, the J end by 2 bases, with 3 bases between. The CDR3 is made up of 11 amino acids. The V gene's germline CDR1 is SGHTA and CDR2 FQGNSA. These data come from a study of Tregs in tolerant kidney transplant recipients. Related graft donors supplied nonmyeloablative bone marrow transplants, and mixed chimerism was transient. Libraries were prepared by immunoSEQ multiplex PCR; TCRdb keeps only in-frame clonotypes and omits some of them. The table has around 64,000 clones, roughly 86% seen once.

The specimen comprised CD4+ T cells from blood (PBMCs), sampled 6 months after the transplant. The chain uses TRBV7-2 and TRBJ2-5, with D unclear. The clonotype comes from a human patient who received a combined kidney and bone marrow transplant. These T cells may partly come from the graft donor. The CDR3 reads CASSLQETQYF. The CDR3 DNA reads as TGTGCCAGCAGCCTTCAAGAGACCCAGTACTTC.